The 4 T cell receptor beta chains below come from one sample, sequenced in a study of blood T cell repertoires in COVID-19. Libraries were prepared by immunoSEQ multiplex PCR; TCRdb keeps only in-frame clonotypes and omits some of them. The repertoire holds hundreds of thousands of clones, 89% seen once, with roughly 8.9% in the top ten. The source material was PBMCs or T cells enriched from blood (not recorded which). These receptors were taken from a woman between 35 and 50 years old who had recovered from COVID-19.

V gene TRBV11-3 combines with J gene TRBJ2-1; D is perhaps TRBD1 (6 bases). Trimming stripped 5 bases from V and 9 bases from J, with 20 bases between. CDR1 and CDR2 from the germline V gene are SGHNT and YENEEA. The CDR3 sequence is 15 residues long. DNA for the CDR3: TGTGCCAGCAGCGCTAACTGGGCAGGGGACGGTGAGCAGTTCTTC. Translated, it gives CASSANWAGDGEQFF.

V gene TRBV4-1 combines with J gene TRBJ2-3; 13 positions match TRBD2. Germline assignment: CDR1 MGHRA and CDR2 YSYEKL. The length of the CDR3 is 17 residues. With 6 bases clipped from V and 6 bases from J, the junction kept 12 bases outside the gene matches. CDR3 sequence (DNA): TGCGCCAGCAGTTTCAAGGTCGGACTAGCGGGAGAGGATACGCAGTATTTT. This encodes CASSFKVGLAGEDTQYF.

V and J are TRBV28 and TRBJ1-2; D might be TRBD1 (6 bases). Trimming pared 6 bases from V and 10 bases from J, leaving 15 bases between. Germline V CDR1 and CDR2: MDHEN, SYDVKM. The CDR3 has 12 amino acids. CDR3 sequence: CASSRRGRDYTF. CDR3 nucleotide sequence: TGTGCCAGCAGCCGGCGGGGGCGTGACTACACCTTC.

The chain is built from TRBV5-4 and TRBJ2-5; 7 nucleotides match TRBD1. The CDR3 has 14 residues. The germline CDR1 and CDR2 sequences are SGHNT and YYREEE (reference sequence). J lost 2 bases, V lost 4 bases, and 5 bases had no gene match. CDR3 bases: TGTGCCAGCAGCGCCGGGACAGCACAAGAGACCCAGTACTTC. Encoded protein: CASSAGTAQETQYF.